The 30 T cell receptor beta chains below were found in one sample sequenced in a study of shared clonotypes between healthy human individuals. The method was immunoSEQ multiplex PCR; TCRdb's version includes in-frame clones alone and lacks a portion of them. The table has about 2.4 million clones, 85% to 95% seen once; the top ten hold around 0.15%. The sample was naive CD4+ T cells sorted from blood. Subset defined: CD45RA+ positively selected. The receptors come from a young man in good health.

This clone was observed once. The CDR3 is CASSVDTGEAFF. In DNA, the CDR3 is TGTGCCAGCAGCGTAGACACCGGGGAAGCTTTCTTT. V gene TRBV9 combines with J gene TRBJ1-1; D unresolved. Deletions cut 0 bases from V and 8 bases from J, with 8 bases between. CDR3 length: 12 residues. Germline loops: CDR1 SGDLS, CDR2 YYNGEE.

The gene calls are TRBV5-6 and TRBJ1-6, with D possibly matching TRBD1 (5 bases). Germline V gene data show CDR1 as SGHDT and CDR2 as YYEEEE. This CDR3 is built from 16 residues. Between the trimmed V and J ends, which lost 7 bases and 5 bases, there was a span of 19 bases. CDR3 in DNA: TGTGCCAGCTATCGACGACGACAGACTCATAATTCACCCCTCCACTTT. This gives the protein CASYRRRQTHNSPLHF.

The genes are TRBV28 and TRBJ1-2, with 11 bases fitting TRBD1. The CDR3 contains 14 residues. Trimming took 6 bases from V and 4 from J; bases not matched to a gene: 4. CDR1 and CDR2 (germline): MDHEN, SYDVKM. The CDR3 reads CASSPGTGGYGYTF. As DNA, the CDR3 is TGTGCCAGCAGCCCCGGGACAGGGGGCTATGGCTACACCTTC.

The V gene is TRBV5-1, the J gene TRBJ2-7; D ambiguous. V lost 3 bases and J 7 bases, leaving 14 bases between the germline ends. Germline CDR1 reads SGHRS; CDR2 reads YFSETQ. The CDR3 covers 13 residues. As DNA, the CDR3 is TGCGCCAGCAGCTACGACGGGTTGGGGGAGCAGTACTTC. It codes for CASSYDGLGEQYF.

The V gene is TRBV5-6, the J gene TRBJ1-2; possibly TRBD1 for D (6 bases). V was clipped by 3 bases and J by 1 base, with 16 bases between them. From germline, CDR1 is SGHDT and CDR2 YYEEEE. The CDR3 length is 16 residues. The DNA for the CDR3 is TGTGCCAGCAGCTCCGTAGGGAGGGGGGTTAACTATGGCTACACCTTC. It specifies CASSSVGRGVNYGYTF.

This rearrangement joins TRBV2 to TRBJ1-4, with D unclear. This CDR3 comprises 13 residues. The V and J ends lost 7 bases and 8 bases respectively, with 14 bases between them. Germline CDR1 is SNHLY and CDR2 is FYNNEI. CDR3 loop: CASTKGPREKLFF. CDR3 bases: TGTGCCAGCACCAAAGGCCCCAGGGAAAAACTGTTTTTT.

The chain couples TRBV7-9 to TRBJ2-7, with 8 bases aligning to TRBD1. Germline CDR1 SEHNR, CDR2 FQNEAQ (reference sequence). After removal of 2 bases from V and 4 bases from J, the junction contained 13 bases not matched to a gene. The CDR3 is made up of 17 amino acids. CDR3 in amino acids: CASSLNFRGQGAYEQYF. The CDR3 DNA is TGTGCCAGCAGCTTAAATTTTAGGGGCCAGGGGGCTTACGAGCAGTACTTC.

This chain uses TRBV2 with TRBJ2-3; D is uncertain. Trimming took 7 bases from V and 1 from J, leaving 12 bases between them. Germline loops: CDR1 SNHLY, CDR2 FYNNEI. The CDR3 spans 14 residues. The CDR3 region has the DNA TGTGCCAGCAACCTCGTTCGGGGCACAGATACGCAGTATTTT. Protein product: CASNLVRGTDTQYF.

J is TRBJ1-1 and V is TRBV19; D is perhaps TRBD1 (6 bases). Trimming removed 9 bases at V and 4 bases at J, with 12 bases between. Per the germline V gene, CDR1 is LNHDA and CDR2 is SQIVND (reference sequence). The CDR3 contains 12 residues. The CDR3 DNA sequence: TGTGCCAGCAGGACAGTACCCACTGAAGCTTTCTTT. It codes for CASRTVPTEAFF.

CDR3 in DNA: TGCGCCAGCAGCTCGCCTAGCGGGGGGGCTTTGGACATTCAGTACTTC. It encodes CASSSPSGGALDIQYF. The genes are TRBV5-1 and TRBJ2-4, with 12 bases matching TRBD2. This CDR3 has 16 residues. The germline gives CDR1 SGHRS, CDR2 YFSETQ. V lost 3 bases and J lost 8; bases outside the gene matches: 9.

The V gene is TRBV6-5, the J gene TRBJ2-5; D may be TRBD1 (6 bases). Trimming took off 7 bases at V and 1 base at J, with 10 bases between the two ends. The germline V gene has CDR1 MNHEY and CDR2 SVGAGI. CDR3 length: 13 residues. This CDR3 reads CASKTGPQETQYF. Here the CDR3 DNA reads TGTGCCAGCAAGACAGGACCCCAAGAGACCCAGTACTTC.

This clone was recorded once. The V call is TRBV18, the J call TRBJ1-5; TRBD1 might be the D (5 bases). The V end was cut by 6 bases, the J end by 1 base, with 13 bases between. This CDR3 has 15 residues. Germline V gene lookup returns CDR1 KGHSH and CDR2 LQKENI. This chain's CDR3 is CASSTARDSNQPQHF. In nucleotides, the CDR3 is TGTGCCAGCTCTACTGCCCGGGACAGCAATCAGCCCCAGCATTTT.

The chain has TRBV30 and TRBJ2-5, with D unresolved. TRBJ2-7 explains the end of the DNA better; the J call may be wrong. Germline CDR1 and CDR2: GTSNPN and SVGIG (reference sequence). The CDR3 runs to 11 residues. CDR3 amino acids: CAWTLRTEQYF. The CDR3 coding sequence is TGTGCCTGGACGTTACGAACCGAGCAGTACTTC.

The rearrangement uses TRBV14 and TRBJ2-2, with D perhaps TRBD2 (6 bases). The V end was cut by 3 bases, the J end by 6 bases, with 8 bases between. Germline lookup yields CDR1 SGHDN and CDR2 FVKESK. This CDR3 region has 13 residues. CDR3 protein: CASSQRGAGELFF. The CDR3 nucleotides are TGTGCCAGCAGCCAGCGGGGAGCCGGGGAGCTGTTTTTT.

This chain joins TRBV6-5 and TRBJ1-2; 7 bases line up with TRBD1. This CDR3 region has 12 residues. Germline CDR1 is MNHEY and CDR2 is SVGAGI. J gave up 3 bases and V 6 bases, and 1 base lay outside the gene matches. The DNA of the CDR3 is TGTGCCAGCAGAAGGGGGCACTATGGCTACACCTTC. Its translation: CASRRGHYGYTF.

The CDR3 nucleotides read TGTGCCAGTAGTTGGACTCAAAGCTCCTACGAGCAGTACTTC. Translation gives CASSWTQSSYEQYF. This chain uses TRBV19 with TRBJ2-7, with D perhaps TRBD2 (5 bases). V dropped 5 bases and J dropped 0 bases, with 11 bases sitting between them. The CDR3 has 14 residues. Per germline, CDR1 LNHDA and CDR2 SQIVND (reference sequence).

The DNA for the CDR3 is TGTGCCAGCTCACCGTTGGGAGGTAACGCGAACACCGGGGAGCTGTTTTTT. This codes for CASSPLGGNANTGELFF. The chain uses TRBV18 and TRBJ2-2; tentative D call: TRBD2 (6 bases). Germline V lookup: CDR1 KGHSH, CDR2 LQKENI. V was pared by 3 bases and J by 0 bases, with 14 bases between. This CDR3 region has 17 residues. Full variable domain (outside the CDR3, taken from reference TRBV18 and TRBJ2-2): NAGVMQNPRHLVRRRGQEARLRCSPMKGHSHVYWYRQLPEEGLKFMVYLQKENIIDESGMPKERFSAEFPKEGPSILRIQQVVRGDSAAYFCASSPLGGNANTGELFFGEGSRLTVL.

The V gene is TRBV28, the J gene TRBJ1-2, with 9 bases lining up with TRBD1. The germline gives CDR1 MDHEN, CDR2 SYDVKM. This CDR3 region has 14 residues. Losses at the gene ends were 6 bases for V and 8 bases for J; bases not matched to a gene: 10. CDR3 in DNA: TGTGCCAGCAGGTCGGGGACAGGGAAGTACGGCTACACCTTC. Protein product: CASRSGTGKYGYTF.

Of note for this clone: This same CDR3 is encoded by further DNA sequences in the sample. The chain combines TRBV6-1 with TRBJ1-1, with 7 bases that match TRBD1. Germline V gene lookup returns CDR1 MNHNS and CDR2 SASEGT. Trimming at V came to 6 bases and at J to 2 bases, leaving 3 bases not matched to a gene. The CDR3 is 13 amino acids. The CDR3 here is CASSRQGNTEAFF. The CDR3, as DNA: TGTGCCAGCAGCAGACAGGGAAACACTGAAGCTTTCTTT.

The chain employs TRBV11-2 and TRBJ1-6; TRBD1 is a possible D gene (5 bases). This CDR3 contains 14 residues. V was cut by 0 bases and J by 8 bases, with 8 bases left in between. Germline V gene sequence: CDR1 SGHAT, CDR2 FQNNGV. The CDR3 sequence is CASSLEAGYSPLHF. The CDR3 DNA reads as TGTGCCAGCAGCTTAGAAGCAGGGTATTCACCCCTCCACTTT.

This rearrangement joins TRBV18 to TRBJ1-1; D unresolved. V was shortened by 8 bases and J by 6 bases, with 19 bases between the two germline ends. The CDR3 is 14 amino acids. Germline CDR1 reads KGHSH; CDR2 reads LQKENI. CDR3 loop: CASTTVRGTSEAFF. CDR3 DNA sequence: TGTGCCAGCACTACGGTCCGGGGAACATCTGAAGCTTTCTTT.

J is TRBJ1-4 and V is TRBV28; no clear D. Germline CDR1 MDHEN, CDR2 SYDVKM. The CDR3 extends over 16 amino acids. V lost 7 bases, J lost 1 base, and 16 bases lay in between. The DNA for the CDR3 is TGTGCCAGCACCCCAGCTGGGGAGGGAACTAATGAAAAACTGTTTTTT. Its translation: CASTPAGEGTNEKLFF.

The V and J genes are TRBV5-8 and TRBJ1-5; D is uncertain. V lost 1 base and J lost 8, with 7 bases in between. This CDR3 spans 12 amino acids. CDR1 and CDR2 from the germline V gene are SGHTS and YDEGEE. The CDR3 sequence: CASSLILEPQHF. The CDR3 coding sequence is TGTGCCAGCAGCTTGATCCTAGAGCCCCAGCATTTT.

The chain links TRBV5-1 to TRBJ2-5; D perhaps matches TRBD1 (6 bases). V was cut by 0 bases and J by 5 bases, with 11 bases left in between. Germline loops: CDR1 SGHRS, CDR2 YFSETQ. The CDR3 totals 14 residues. As DNA, the CDR3 is TGCGCCAGCAGCTTGGCCCCAGGGGTGGAGACCCAGTACTTC. Amino acid sequence: CASSLAPGVETQYF.

V usage is TRBV11-2 and J usage is TRBJ2-1, with 7 nucleotides matching TRBD2. Germline CDR1 is SGHAT and CDR2 is FQNNGV. The length of the CDR3 is 16 residues. Trimming removed 6 bases from V and 4 bases from J; junction bases left unmatched: 12. The CDR3 DNA is TGTGCCAGCAGGACTCCTAAAGCGGGACTTTACAATGAGCAGTTCTTC. Encoded protein: CASRTPKAGLYNEQFF. The variable domain in full, completed from reference TRBV11-2 and TRBJ2-1, reads EAGVAQSPRYKIIEKRQSVAFWCNPISGHATLYWYQQILGQGPKLLIQFQNNGVVDDSQLPKDRFSAERLKGVDSTLKIQPAKLEDSAVYLCASRTPKAGLYNEQFFGPGTRLTVL.

The CDR3 loop is CASSKKDQGTEAFF. CDR3 bases: TGTGCCAGCAGCAAAAAGGATCAGGGAACTGAAGCTTTCTTT. The V call is TRBV21-1, the J call TRBJ1-1; TRBD1, as called in the table, went unchecked against the DNA. TRBV21-1 is shown as a pseudogene. This CDR3 has 14 residues.

This clone was seen just once. The V gene is TRBV18, the J gene TRBJ2-7, with no clear D. This CDR3 comprises 13 residues. The germline CDR1 and CDR2 sequences are KGHSH and LQKENI. V was cut by 1 base and J by 5 bases, with 9 bases left in between. DNA for the CDR3: TGTGCCAGCTCACCACGCCCCCATGACGAGCAGTACTTC. Its protein is CASSPRPHDEQYF. Together with reference TRBV18 and TRBJ2-7, the CDR3 gives the full variable domain: NAGVMQNPRHLVRRRGQEARLRCSPMKGHSHVYWYRQLPEEGLKFMVYLQKENIIDESGMPKERFSAEFPKEGPSILRIQQVVRGDSAAYFCASSPRPHDEQYFGPGTRLTVT.

V gene TRBV5-6 combines with J gene TRBJ2-3; D ambiguous. Germline V lookup: CDR1 SGHDT, CDR2 YYEEEE. This CDR3 spans 12 amino acids. V was cut by 3 bases and J by 6 bases, with 8 bases left in between. CDR3 DNA sequence: TGTGCCAGCAGCTCCATATACGATACGCAGTATTTT. Translation: CASSSIYDTQYF.

Only a few counts were recorded for this clone. This chain connects TRBV19 to TRBJ2-7; 8 bases are a match to TRBD1. CDR1 is LNHDA, CDR2 SQIVND, per germline (reference sequence). The CDR3 sequence is 14 residues long. Trimming cost V 3 bases and J 5 bases; bases outside gene matches: 6. The CDR3 loop reads CASSIRGRDHEQYF. The CDR3 coding sequence is TGTGCCAGTAGTATCAGGGGGCGCGACCACGAGCAGTACTTC. Complete variable domain (other parts from reference TRBV19 and TRBJ2-7): DGGITQSPKYLFRKEGQNVTLSCEQNLNHDAMYWYRQDPGQGLRLIYYSQIVNDFQKGDIAEGYSVSREKKESFPLTVTSAQKNPTAFYLCASSIRGRDHEQYFGPGTRLTVT.

A remark on this clone: Other DNA sequences in the sample encode the same CDR3. The rearrangement links TRBV4-1 to TRBJ1-5, with D maybe TRBD1 (6 bases). CDR1 is MGHRA and CDR2 is YSYEKL in the germline V gene. The V and J ends lost 5 bases and 3 bases respectively, with 11 bases between them. The CDR3 runs 14 residues. The CDR3 nucleotides are TGCGCCAGCAGCTTACAGGGTACCAATCAGCCCCAGCATTTT. Translating it yields CASSLQGTNQPQHF.